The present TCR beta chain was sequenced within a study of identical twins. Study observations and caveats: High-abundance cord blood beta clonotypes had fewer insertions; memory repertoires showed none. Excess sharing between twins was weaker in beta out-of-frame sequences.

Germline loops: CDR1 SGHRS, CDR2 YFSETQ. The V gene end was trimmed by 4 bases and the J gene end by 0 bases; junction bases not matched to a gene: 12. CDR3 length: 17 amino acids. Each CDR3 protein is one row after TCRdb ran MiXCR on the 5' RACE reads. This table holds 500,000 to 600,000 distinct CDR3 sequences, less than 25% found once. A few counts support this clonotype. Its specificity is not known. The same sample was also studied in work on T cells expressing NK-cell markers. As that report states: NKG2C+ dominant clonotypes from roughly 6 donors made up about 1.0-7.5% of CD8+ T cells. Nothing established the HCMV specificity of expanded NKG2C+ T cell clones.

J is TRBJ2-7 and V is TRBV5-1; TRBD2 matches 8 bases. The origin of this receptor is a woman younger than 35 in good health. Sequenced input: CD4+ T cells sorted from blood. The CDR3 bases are TGCGCCAGCAGCCCCCGTAGAGGTAGCGGGGCCTCCTACGAGCAGTACTTC. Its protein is CASSPRRGSGASYEQYF.